This record looks at one TCR beta chain sequence and its context. Its antigen is undetermined. The source of the sample is a study of CXCR3-negative and CXCR3-positive naive CD8 T cells. Study-level results: For memory CD8+ cells diversity was much lower, but both naive subsets had comparably high diversity. Naive subsets expressed similar surface CD5; TRB CDR3 features served to infer TCR strength. More hydrophobic TRB CDR3s occurred in CXCR3-positive than in CXCR3-negative naive cells. Similar TRBV-TRBJ gene usage was seen in naive CXCR3-negative and CXCR3-positive cells, but not in memory cells.

cDNA libraries for TRB were generated by 5' RACE incorporating UMI labels. TCRdb re-analyzed the 5' RACE reads; it lists each CDR3 protein once, without DNA. The listing records approximately 130,000 distinct CDR3 sequences. The CDR3 is 12 residues long. CDR1 and CDR2 from the germline V gene are SQVTM and ANQGSEA. Every CD8+ subset sample held a few hundred thousand flow-sorted cells, done in triplicate. This chain joins TRBV29-1 and TRBJ2-7. The clonotype comes from a human donor in good health. Some clones in this sample may be carry-over from other donors' samples. The specimen was naive CXCR3+ CD8+ T cells from blood. The subset is: CD45RO-CCR7+CD27+CD95- naive CD8+ T cells expressing CXCR3 (TNR3+). CDR3 sequence: CSVAASSYEQYF.